This TCR beta chain was recorded in a study of cytomegalovirus exposure and HLA in healthy donors. In regard to this clone: As yet, its antigen is unknown.

While unrecorded immune exposures were likely, the donors were nominally healthy when sampled. Trimming stripped 5 bases from V and 1 base from J, with 13 bases between. CDR3 length: 15 residues. The germline V gene encodes CDR1 SGHTA and CDR2 FQGTGA. Primers: 60 Vbeta forward and 13 Jbeta reverse. Produced via immunoSEQ multiplex PCR; TCRdb's table is partial and in-frame only. In the table there are 100,000 to 150,000 clones, over 65% of which are singletons. Study results and caveats: Previously analyzed data showed that most TCR beta V segments were productive at a frequency of about 87% or about 30%.

The J gene is TRBJ2-3, the V gene TRBV7-3, with a tentative D call TRBD2 (7 bases). The TCR originated in a man younger than 30 in good health and CMV-seronegative. The specimen was PBMCs. The chain's CDR3 is CASSRGGVGTDTQYF. CDR3 nucleotides: TGTGCCAGCAGCAGGGGGGGGGTCGGCACAGATACGCAGTATTTT.